This record concerns one TCR beta chain sequence. No antigen is known for it. Assay: immunoSEQ multiplex PCR; the TCRdb copy retains only in-frame clones and omits some. The sample has roughly 93,000 clones, about 92% seen once. This entry belongs to a study of OX40 agonist ivuxolimab in advanced cancers. Regarding the study as a whole: In general, CD8+ T cells held more expanded clones than CD4+ did, on average.

CDR1 is LNHDA, CDR2 SQIVND, per germline (reference sequence). This CDR3 contains 15 residues. V lost 6 bases and J 6 bases, leaving 17 bases between the germline ends. The chain has TRBV19 and TRBJ2-2, with D perhaps matching TRBD1 or TRBD2 (6 bases each). This receptor was taken from an adult with an advanced solid tumor such as melanoma, head and neck, liver or kidney cancer. Sequencing used CD4+ or CD8+ T cells sorted from blood, obtained in a trial of the OX40 agonist ivuxolimab. CDR3 protein: CASRSPRGRSGELFF. The CDR3 DNA sequence: TGTGCCAGTAGAAGCCCGAGGGGGAGGTCCGGGGAGCTGTTTTTT.